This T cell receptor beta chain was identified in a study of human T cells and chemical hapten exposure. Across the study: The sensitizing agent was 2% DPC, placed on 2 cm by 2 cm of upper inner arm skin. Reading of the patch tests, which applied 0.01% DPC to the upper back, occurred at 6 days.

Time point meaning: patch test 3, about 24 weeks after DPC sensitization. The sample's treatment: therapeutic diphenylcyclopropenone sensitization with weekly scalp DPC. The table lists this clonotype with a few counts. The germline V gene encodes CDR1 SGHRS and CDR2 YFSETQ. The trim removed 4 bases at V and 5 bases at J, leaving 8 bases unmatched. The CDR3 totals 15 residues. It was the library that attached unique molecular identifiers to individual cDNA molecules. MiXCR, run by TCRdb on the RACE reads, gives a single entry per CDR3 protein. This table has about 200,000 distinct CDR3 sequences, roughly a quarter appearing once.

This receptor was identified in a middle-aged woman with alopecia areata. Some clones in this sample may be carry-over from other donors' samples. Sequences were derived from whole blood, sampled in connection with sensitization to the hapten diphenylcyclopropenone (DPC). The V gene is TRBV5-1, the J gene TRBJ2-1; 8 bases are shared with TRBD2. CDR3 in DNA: TGCGCCAGCAGCCCGACGGGACTAGTCCACAATGAGCAGTTCTTC. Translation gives CASSPTGLVHNEQFF. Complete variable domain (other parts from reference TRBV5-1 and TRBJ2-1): KAGVTQTPRYLIKTRGQQVTLSCSPISGHRSVSWYQQTPGQGLQFLFEYFSETQRNKGNFPGRFSGRQFSNSRSEMNVSTLELGDSALYLCASSPTGLVHNEQFFGPGTRLTVL.